Included here is one T cell receptor beta chain sequence, with context. In the original workflow: Estimation of nucleated cell counts was performed using reference gene primer amplification. Profiled with immunoSEQ multiplex PCR; TCRdb holds only in-frame clones, not every one. V and J calls and clone size are those listed in that table; D and trimming were worked out from the DNA. The sample comprises approximately 120,000 clones, roughly 86% of which are singletons, and approximately 5.3% rests with the top ten. This sample was taken from a study of blood T cell repertoires in COVID-19. CDR1 is SGDLS, CDR2 YYNGEE, per germline. J gave up 4 bases and V 3 bases, and 3 bases lay outside the gene matches. The CDR3 covers 14 residues.

Source material: peripheral blood. The chain has TRBV9 and TRBJ2-7, with 11 nucleotides matching TRBD2. The receptor's source is a human donor in a cohort sampled during active COVID-19. CDR3 DNA sequence: TGTGCCAGCAGCGGAACTAGCGGGGGTTACGAGCAGTACTTC. Translation: CASSGTSGGYEQYF. Variable domain in full (rest from reference TRBV9 and TRBJ2-7): DSGVTQTPKHLITATGQRVTLRCSPRSGDLSVYWYQQSLDQGLQFLIQYYNGEERAKGNILERFSAQQFPDLHSELNLSSLELGDSALYFCASSGTSGGYEQYFGPGTRLTVT.